This T cell receptor (beta chain) was retrieved from a study of cytomegalovirus exposure and HLA in healthy donors (dated by TCRdb to the late 2010s). Some background on the complete study: In an earlier analysis of some 610 of the donors, 276 Gb of sequence data and just under 120 million unique TCR beta sequences from roughly 180 million T cells were reported. In an earlier analysis of 500 to 650 of the donors, high-throughput TCR beta sequencing was used to judge whether each TCR beta V gene segment behaved as functional or pseudogenic. Using immunosequencing, the study profiled T cell repertoires from 666 subjects and related those repertoires to cytomegalovirus serostatus. The study aimed to test whether cataloging public T cell receptors could reveal signatures of past pathogen exposure. Genome-wide SNP genotypes for about 65% of the 666 donors were used in a later genetic analysis, which treated that subset as a discovery cohort. Every repertoire in the discovery cohort had been generated on one and the same sequencing platform. HLA typing covered class I and class II loci at four-digit resolution. Roughly 310 gigabases of sequencing data and approximately 85 million unique TCR sequences were included in an early release covering about 600 HLA-typed donors. Among approximately 370 genotyped donors of the cohort, an average of about 240,000 unique TCR beta nucleotide sequences was sequenced per donor, of which roughly 18% were non-productive. The number of typed donors differed by locus: roughly 620-640 for A, B, C, DRB1 and DQB1; some 500 for DQA1; approximately 600 for DPA1; and about 450 for DPB1. The genetic ancestry cluster associated with self-reported Caucasian donors included 65% to 90% of the approximately 400 genotyped donors. A few DR-DQ haplotypes were treated as single units for association and clustering because of strong linkage in the cohort. Rather than using new phenotypic data, the later analysis identified candidate immune exposures from TCR beta sequences and from how often those sequences occurred across donors. A later analysis re-examined previously published TCR beta repertoires from more than 550 donors and added high-resolution HLA genotyping to investigate patterns of TCR occurrence. Donor age, sex, ethnicity and CMV serostatus were collected together with the repertoire data. To predict cytomegalovirus infection status, the study brought together high-throughput TCR immunosequencing, statistical association of individual TCRs with disease status, and machine learning. A separate validation cohort of over 95 different subjects was used in addition to the roughly 670-subject first cohort.

Comments on this clone: Its antigen is not yet known. Base-call qualities are not available, and no considerably larger clone is one nucleotide away.

The cohort comprised approximately 700 healthy bone marrow donors. Cohort members were all nominally healthy when sampled, although unrecorded immune exposures were likely present. The donor was CMV seronegative and belonged to the group of around 400 seronegative cohort members. Each donor provided a peripheral blood sample, and peripheral blood mononuclear cells were used for TCR beta sequencing. Genomic DNA extraction from the blood cell samples was performed with the Qiagen DNeasy Blood Extraction Kit. V is trimmed back by 2 bases and J by 0 bases, and the junction contains 3 bases that no gene match accounts for. Looking up the germline V gene yields CDR1 SQVTM and CDR2 ANQGSEA. Its CDR3 holds 14 amino acids, cysteine through phenylalanine. Only the CDR3 region is kept as DNA, spanning 42 bases read in frame from base 1. Paper-wide results and their limitations: In this cohort, only TCR beta chains were sequenced, and detectable features were limited by the absence of alpha or paired-chain data. A later analysis associated 15,000 to 20,000 TCR beta sequences with specific HLA alleles at a false discovery rate of 0.05. Compared with the approximately 670-donor mean, donors in an Asian-associated ancestry cluster had fewer N-insertions in productive TCRs, according to a later genetic analysis. The classifier was reported to diagnose cytomegalovirus status with high specificity and sensitivity in both the original cohort and the validation cohort. In a later analysis, HLA-associated TCR beta chains showed more clonal expansion and lower generation probabilities than non-associated chains that were equally common. Correlated functional status among segregating V segments might be attributable to linkage disequilibrium, but an unknown experimental factor could not be ruled out. According to a later analysis, TCR association rates differed among HLA loci, with DRB1 alleles showing the most associated TCRs and HLA-C alleles showing the fewest. A cluster of highly shared sequence variants was judged likely to be a technical artifact of the sequencing pipeline. It was suggested by the authors that the approach could potentially be generalized to other disease states and immunological phenotypes. Because HLA typing was unavailable for some donors at each locus, only the typed subset was used in association tests. A total of roughly 160 TCR beta chains were listed by the study as associated with cytomegalovirus. Presence/absence analyses assumed roughly uniform sequencing depth across donors, an assumption that may not hold. An association between a missense DCLRE1C variant and V-gene and J-gene trimming of TCR beta chains was found in a later genetic analysis and replicated in an independent cohort. In vitro tests confirmed that a few of the cytomegalovirus-associated TCR beta chains recognize cytomegalovirus antigens. A further reported finding was that TCR beta sequences accurately predicted the HLA-A and HLA-B alleles for most subjects in the first cohort. Most CMV-associated TCR beta chains appeared to be HLA-restricted in a later analysis, and the HLA associations seemed to be driven largely by CMV exposure. Immune exposure information for the cohort was limited to CMV serostatus. When HLA alleles, especially DR and DQ, strongly co-occurred, TCR associations were difficult to assign to individual alleles. Across donors, most TCR sequences were observed very rarely, whereas some public TCRs were present in many individuals. According to a later analysis, parvovirus B19, influenza, CMV and Epstein-Barr virus appeared linked to several top co-occurrence clusters. In an earlier analysis of approximately 590 of the donors, most TCR beta V segments appeared in productive rearrangements about 90% or about 30% of the time, broadly matching IMGT annotations. Seventeen rarely observed V segments, including chromosome 9 orphons, were excluded from the earlier analysis of a few hundred of the donors because counts were too low. The 87-base-pair reads could not distinguish some IMGT-functional V segments, including TRBV6-2 and TRBV6-3, so those segments were excluded.

Libraries were prepared through the immunoSEQ multiplex PCR assay. For the multiplex PCR, a mixture combining 60 forward primers for TCR Vbeta segments and 13 reverse primers for TCR Jbeta segments was used. The CDR3 region of rearranged TCR beta genes was amplified from genomic DNA by a multiplex PCR assay. On the Illumina HiSeq System, the amplified TCR beta libraries were sequenced as 87-base-pair reads. Per the authors' processing: A later analysis tallied approximately 87 million unique TCR beta chains across the 666 repertoires, and some 10 million of those chains were shared by two or more donors. Raw reads were error-corrected and collapsed into unique sequences by a nearest-neighbor algorithm in which closely related sequences were merged to remove PCR and sequencing errors. V, D and J gene segments were assigned by aligning CDR3 sequences to IMGT reference sequences. For a sequence to be retained, a match of at least six nucleotides was required to both a V gene segment and a J gene segment. Rearrangements were called productive when the CDR3 lacked stop codons and stayed in frame with V and J; all others were non-productive. CDR3 was defined by IMGT convention, running from the second conserved V-encoded cysteine to the conserved J-encoded phenylalanine. The earlier analysis of around 640 of the donors excluded sequences that lacked an unambiguous match to a single V gene segment. An earlier analysis of roughly 590 of the donors called V segments functional above 56.7% productive rearrangements and segregating when the between-donor standard deviation exceeded 5%. To diagnose cytomegalovirus status from the catalog of TCR beta chain sequences, a statistical classification framework was built. A later analysis assigned V and J genes by comparing TCR nucleotide sequences with IMGT/GENE-DB human TR gene sequences. The TCRdist pipeline was used in a later analysis to assign CDR3 sequences and most-parsimonious VDJ recombination scenarios. In a later analysis, each TCR beta chain was defined by its CDR3 amino acid sequence together with its V-gene family, and reads lacking a unique V-gene family were excluded. In a later analysis, approximately 590 highly shared, low-generation-probability nucleotide sequences were removed to address suspected cross-contamination and a sequencing artifact. In a later analysis, a clonal expansion index for each public chain was calculated from normalized within-repertoire ranks of inferred template counts. In a later analysis, generation probabilities were computed using a VDJ recombination model fitted to out-of-frame rearrangements, and the results were checked against IGoR. In a later analysis, hypergeometric tests were used to score TCR-TCR, TCR-HLA and TCR-CMV co-occurrence, with a repertoire-size bias correction applied to TCR pairs. To estimate false discovery rates, a later analysis permuted the HLA or CMV assignments 20 times. In a later analysis, co-occurring TCRs were grouped using DBSCAN, with TCRdist sequence similarity added in when clustering inside HLA-allele-positive subsets. For co-occurrence clustering, repertoires with fewer than 30,000 or more than 120,000 public chains were excluded, along with a handful of repertoires with anomalous nucleotide sharing. In TCRdb, the immuneACCESS table is reduced to in-frame sequences with V and J assigned. These tables do not hold every clone; where another copy was compared, an unresolved V gene accounts for under half, and the others remain unexplained. That table gives V, J and clone size, and the DNA gave D and trimming. The sample profile shows over 85,000 clones; more than 70% of them were found once. Of the sample, roughly 3.8% is held by the ten largest clones.

The sequence came from a woman aged 40 to 50 in good health and CMV-seronegative. Sequencing was performed on PBMCs. The receptor chain draws on TRBV29-1 and TRBJ1-1, with 7 central nucleotides matching TRBD1. The CDR3 has the sequence CSVEKGQMNTEAFF. Here is the DNA: TGCAGCGTTGAAAAGGGACAGATGAACACTGAAGCTTTCTTT.